This T cell receptor (beta chain) comes out of a study of CD8+CD57+ T cells in acquired aplastic anemia. Study information: Around 3.2 ug was the average amount of DNA from sorted CD4+ and CD8+ cells. Reads per healthy sample averaged about 10 million (CD4+) and some 11 million (CD8+).

This clonotype has ten or more counts. The germline V gene encodes CDR1 SEHNR and CDR2 FQNEAQ (reference sequence). V dropped 5 bases and J dropped 4 bases, with 12 bases sitting between them. This CDR3 has 13 amino acids. TCR beta VDJ and CDR3 profiling used genomic DNA as template. TCRdb recomputed calls from the reads with MiXCR, one row per CDR3 protein. The sample carries about 220,000 distinct CDR3 sequences, roughly 35% recorded once. The chain employs TRBV7-9 and TRBJ2-7; D gene ambiguous. The receptor was isolated from a human donor in good health, serving as a control. Material: sorted CD4+, CD8+, or CD8+CD57+ T cells (not recorded which) from PBMCs. The CDR3 nucleotides read TGTGCCAGCAGCCTACTTGTGGGATACGAGCAGTACTTC. Translated: CASSLLVGYEQYF.